This TCR beta chain was recorded in a study of T cell changes during pregnancy in multiple sclerosis. Clones were read by immunoSEQ multiplex PCR, and TCRdb kept only the in-frame ones, dropping some. In the table there are 57,000 or so clones, 88% of which are singletons. The CDR3 has 13 residues. V lost 5 bases and J 1 base, leaving 9 bases between the germline ends. CDR1 and CDR2 (germline): MNHEY, SVGAGI. The chain uses TRBV6-5 and TRBJ2-7, with a weak D call TRBD2 (5 bases). Specimen: peripheral blood, collected in the first trimester of pregnancy. The sequence came from a female donor with multiple sclerosis, enrolled in a pregnancy study. CDR3 bases: TGTGCCAGCAGTCCGAGGGCATCCTACGAGCAGTACTTC. As protein: CASSPRASYEQYF.